Below, one TCR beta chain is given with its context. The antigen remains undetermined. The data were obtained in a study of T cell responses to AZD1222 COVID-19 vaccine. Study-wide results and limits: Possibly, clonal diversity was underestimated; donors were largely white British and included more females.

The table came from immunoSEQ multiplex PCR; TCRdb's copy has only in-frame clones and leaves some out. The data contain about 120,000 clones, approximately 85% of them singletons. The CDR3 is 14 amino acids. Germline assignment: CDR1 SGHDT and CDR2 YYEEEE. V lost 4 bases, J lost 4 bases, and 15 bases lay in between. The sequence came from an adult in good health. Sequenced here: peripheral blood, sampled on day 0 of MenACWY control vaccination. The V and J genes are TRBV5-6 and TRBJ2-7, with D possibly called TRBD1 or TRBD2 (5 bases each). For the CDR3, the DNA is TGTGCCAGCAGCCGAGGGACCATCGTATACGAGCAGTACTTC. As protein: CASSRGTIVYEQYF.